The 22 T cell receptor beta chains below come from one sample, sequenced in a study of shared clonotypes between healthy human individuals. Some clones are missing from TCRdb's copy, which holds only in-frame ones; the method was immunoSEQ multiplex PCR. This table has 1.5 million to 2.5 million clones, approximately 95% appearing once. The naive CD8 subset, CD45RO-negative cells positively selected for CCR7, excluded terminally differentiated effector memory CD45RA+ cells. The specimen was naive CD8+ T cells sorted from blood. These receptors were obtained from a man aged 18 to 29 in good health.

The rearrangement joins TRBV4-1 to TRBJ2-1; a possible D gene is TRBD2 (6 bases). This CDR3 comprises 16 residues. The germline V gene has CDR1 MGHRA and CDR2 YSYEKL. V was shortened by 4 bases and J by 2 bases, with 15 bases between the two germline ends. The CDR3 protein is CASSREEGSAYNEQFF. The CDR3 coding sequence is TGCGCCAGCAGCCGCGAGGAGGGGAGCGCCTACAATGAGCAGTTCTTC.

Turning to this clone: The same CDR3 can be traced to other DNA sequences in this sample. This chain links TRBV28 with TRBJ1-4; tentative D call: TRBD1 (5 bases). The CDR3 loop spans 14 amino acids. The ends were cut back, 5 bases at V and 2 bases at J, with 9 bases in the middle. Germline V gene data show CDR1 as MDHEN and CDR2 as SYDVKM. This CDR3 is CASSLGTTNEKLFF. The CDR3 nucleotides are TGTGCCAGCAGTCTCGGGACCACTAATGAAAAACTGTTTTTT.

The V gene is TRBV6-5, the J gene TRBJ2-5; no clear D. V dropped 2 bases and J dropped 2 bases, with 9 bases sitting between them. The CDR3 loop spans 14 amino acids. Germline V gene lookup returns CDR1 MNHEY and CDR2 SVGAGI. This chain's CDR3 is CASSYGSPQETQYF. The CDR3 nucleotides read TGTGCCAGCAGTTACGGGTCTCCTCAAGAGACCCAGTACTTC.

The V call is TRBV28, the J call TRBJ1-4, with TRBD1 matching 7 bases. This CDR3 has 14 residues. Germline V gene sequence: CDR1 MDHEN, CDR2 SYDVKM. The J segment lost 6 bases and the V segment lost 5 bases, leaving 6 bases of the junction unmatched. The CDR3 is CASSLRQGDEKLFF. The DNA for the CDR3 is TGTGCCAGCAGTCTAAGACAGGGAGATGAAAAACTGTTTTTT.

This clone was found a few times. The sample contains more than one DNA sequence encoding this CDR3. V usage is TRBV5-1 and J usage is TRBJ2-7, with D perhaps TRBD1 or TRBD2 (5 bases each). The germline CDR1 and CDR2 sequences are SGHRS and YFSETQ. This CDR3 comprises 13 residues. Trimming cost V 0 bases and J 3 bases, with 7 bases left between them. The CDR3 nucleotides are TGCGCCAGCAGCTTGGGGGGGAACTACGAGCAGTACTTC. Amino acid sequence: CASSLGGNYEQYF.

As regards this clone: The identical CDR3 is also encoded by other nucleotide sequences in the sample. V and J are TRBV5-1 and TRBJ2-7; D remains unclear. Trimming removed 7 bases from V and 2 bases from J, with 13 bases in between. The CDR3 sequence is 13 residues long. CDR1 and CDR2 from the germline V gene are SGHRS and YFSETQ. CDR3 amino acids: CASSLGDTYEQYF. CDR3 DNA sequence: TGCGCCAGCTCTCTGGGCGATACCTACGAGCAGTACTTC.

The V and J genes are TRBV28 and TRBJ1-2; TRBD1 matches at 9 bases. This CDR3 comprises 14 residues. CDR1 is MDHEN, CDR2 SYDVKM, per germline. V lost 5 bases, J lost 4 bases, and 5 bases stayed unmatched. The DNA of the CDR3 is TGTGCCAGCAGTCCGGGACAGGGACCCTATGGCTACACCTTC. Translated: CASSPGQGPYGYTF.

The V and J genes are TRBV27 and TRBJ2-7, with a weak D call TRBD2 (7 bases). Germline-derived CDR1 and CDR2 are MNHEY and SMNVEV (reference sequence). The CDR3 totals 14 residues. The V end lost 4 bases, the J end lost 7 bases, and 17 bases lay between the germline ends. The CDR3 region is CASSWGGGAKEQYF. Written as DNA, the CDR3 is TGTGCCAGCAGTTGGGGAGGGGGGGCTAAAGAGCAGTACTTC.

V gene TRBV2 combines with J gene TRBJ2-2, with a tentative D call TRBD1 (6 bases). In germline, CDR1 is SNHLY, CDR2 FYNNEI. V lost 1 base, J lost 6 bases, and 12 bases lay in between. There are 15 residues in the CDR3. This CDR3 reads CASSEGTEGAGELFF. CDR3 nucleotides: TGTGCCAGCAGTGAAGGGACAGAAGGGGCCGGGGAGCTGTTTTTT.

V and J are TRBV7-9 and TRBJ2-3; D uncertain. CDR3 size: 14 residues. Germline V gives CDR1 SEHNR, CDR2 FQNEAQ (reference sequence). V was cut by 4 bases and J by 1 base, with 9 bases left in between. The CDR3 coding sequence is TGTGCCAGCAGCTCGCTTGACGGCACAGATACGCAGTATTTT. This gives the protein CASSSLDGTDTQYF.

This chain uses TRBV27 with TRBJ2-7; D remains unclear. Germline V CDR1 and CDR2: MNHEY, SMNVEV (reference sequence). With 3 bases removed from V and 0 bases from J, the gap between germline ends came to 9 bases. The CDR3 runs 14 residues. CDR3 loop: CASSFIGPSYEQYF. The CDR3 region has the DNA TGTGCCAGCAGTTTTATCGGGCCCTCCTACGAGCAGTACTTC.

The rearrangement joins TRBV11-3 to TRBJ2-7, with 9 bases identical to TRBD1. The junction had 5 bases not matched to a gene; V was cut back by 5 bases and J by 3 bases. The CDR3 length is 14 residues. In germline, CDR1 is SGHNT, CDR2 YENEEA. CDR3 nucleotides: TGTGCCAGCAGCCCACGGGACAGGGTCTACGAGCAGTACTTC. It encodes CASSPRDRVYEQYF.

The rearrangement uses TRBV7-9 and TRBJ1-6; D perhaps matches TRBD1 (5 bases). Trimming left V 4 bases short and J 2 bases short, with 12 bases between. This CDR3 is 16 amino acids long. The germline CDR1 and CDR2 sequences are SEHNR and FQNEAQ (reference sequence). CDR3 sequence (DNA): TGTGCCAGCAGCTCCAGGAGGGACGCCTATAATTCACCCCTCCACTTT. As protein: CASSSRRDAYNSPLHF.

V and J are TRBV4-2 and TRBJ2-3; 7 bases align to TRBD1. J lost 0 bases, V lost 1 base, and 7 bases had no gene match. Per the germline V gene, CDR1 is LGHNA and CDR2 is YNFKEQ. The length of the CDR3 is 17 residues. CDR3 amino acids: CASSQGIGQESTDTQYF. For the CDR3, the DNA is TGTGCCAGCAGCCAAGGAATAGGACAGGAGAGCACAGATACGCAGTATTTT.

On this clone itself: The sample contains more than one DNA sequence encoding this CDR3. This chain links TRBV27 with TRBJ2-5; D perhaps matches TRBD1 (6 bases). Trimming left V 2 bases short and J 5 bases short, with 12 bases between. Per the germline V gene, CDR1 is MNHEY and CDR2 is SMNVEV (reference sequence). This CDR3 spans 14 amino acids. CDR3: CASSLLGGGETQYF. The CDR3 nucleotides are TGTGCCAGCAGTTTACTTGGGGGCGGGGAGACCCAGTACTTC.

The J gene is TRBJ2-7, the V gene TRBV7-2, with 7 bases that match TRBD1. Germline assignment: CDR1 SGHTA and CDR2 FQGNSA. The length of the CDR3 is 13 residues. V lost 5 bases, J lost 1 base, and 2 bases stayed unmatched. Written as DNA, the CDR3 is TGTGCCAGCAGCGGCAGGGGGTCCTACGAGCAGTACTTC. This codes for CASSGRGSYEQYF.

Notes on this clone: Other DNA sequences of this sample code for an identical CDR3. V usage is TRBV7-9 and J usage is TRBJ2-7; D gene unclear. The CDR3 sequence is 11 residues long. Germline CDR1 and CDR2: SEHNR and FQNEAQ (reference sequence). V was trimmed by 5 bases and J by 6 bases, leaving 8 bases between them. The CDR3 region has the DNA TGTGCCAGCAGCCTCGACCTCGAGCAGTACTTC. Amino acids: CASSLDLEQYF.

CDR3 DNA sequence: TGTGCCAGCAGCTTGAAGGGACAGAACTATGGCTACACCTTC. Translated: CASSLKGQNYGYTF. The rearrangement uses TRBV7-2 and TRBJ1-2; TRBD1 matches 7 bases. Trimming removed 3 bases from V and 2 bases from J; junction bases left unmatched: 3. The CDR3 totals 14 residues. Germline lookup yields CDR1 SGHTA and CDR2 FQGNSA.

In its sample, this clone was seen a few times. CDR3 nucleotide sequence: TGTGCCAGCAGCCAAGGGTACGGTCTCGAGGGCTATGGCTACACCTTC. This translates into CASSQGYGLEGYGYTF. The chain recombines TRBV4-2 with TRBJ1-2; unclear D gene. From germline, CDR1 is LGHNA and CDR2 YNFKEQ. This CDR3 spans 16 amino acids. The V gene lost 1 base and the J gene lost 4 bases, with 16 bases spanning the gap.

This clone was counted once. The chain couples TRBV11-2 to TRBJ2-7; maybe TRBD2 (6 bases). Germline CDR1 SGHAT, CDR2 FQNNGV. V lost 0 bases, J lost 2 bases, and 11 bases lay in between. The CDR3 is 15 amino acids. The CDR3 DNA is TGTGCCAGCAGCTTAGAGGCTAGCGAGGCCTACGAGCAGTACTTC. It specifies CASSLEASEAYEQYF.

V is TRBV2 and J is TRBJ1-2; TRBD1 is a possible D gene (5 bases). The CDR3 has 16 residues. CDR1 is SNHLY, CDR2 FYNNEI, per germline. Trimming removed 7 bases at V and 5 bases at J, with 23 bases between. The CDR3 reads CASTEGRLGGDYGYTF. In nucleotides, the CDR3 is TGTGCCAGCACCGAGGGGCGGTTGGGCGGCGATTATGGCTACACCTTC.

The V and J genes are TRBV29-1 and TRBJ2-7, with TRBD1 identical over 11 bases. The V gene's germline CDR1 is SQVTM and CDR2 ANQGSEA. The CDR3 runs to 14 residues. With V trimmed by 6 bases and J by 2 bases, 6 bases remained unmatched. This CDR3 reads CSVIRDRGTYEQYF. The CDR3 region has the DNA TGCAGCGTGATAAGGGACAGGGGGACCTACGAGCAGTACTTC.